These 5 T cell receptor beta chains originate from one sample sequenced in a study of T cell responses to AZD1222 COVID-19 vaccine. Measured with immunoSEQ multiplex PCR; TCRdb has only the in-frame clones, and not every one. The sample includes more than 65,000 clones, 70% to 90% of them seen just once. Sequenced material: peripheral blood, taken 28 days after the second AZD1222 dose. The source is an adult who received the AZD1222 COVID-19 vaccine.

This rearrangement joins TRBV19 to TRBJ1-2; D remains unclear. Germline lookup yields CDR1 LNHDA and CDR2 SQIVND (reference sequence). V lost 6 bases and J lost 8, with 13 bases in between. This CDR3 contains 12 residues. CDR3 protein: CASRHGALGYTF. CDR3 coding DNA: TGTGCCAGTAGGCATGGAGCTCTGGGCTACACCTTC.

The gene calls are TRBV6-5 and TRBJ1-4; the match to TRBD1 covers 8 bases. The V and J ends lost 7 bases and 8 bases, in that order; junction bases with no gene match: 12. This CDR3 spans 15 amino acids. CDR1 is MNHEY and CDR2 is SVGAGI in the germline V gene. This CDR3 reads CASIRQGLIGEKLFF. The CDR3 nucleotides are TGTGCCAGCATCAGACAGGGGCTAATAGGGGAAAAACTGTTTTTT.

This chain connects TRBV2 to TRBJ2-7; 10 nucleotides agree with TRBD2. The trim removed 9 bases at V and 4 bases at J, leaving 9 bases unmatched. This CDR3 comprises 14 residues. In germline, CDR1 is SNHLY, CDR2 FYNNEI. This CDR3 reads CARILQREGYEQYF. In DNA, the CDR3 is TGTGCCAGAATCCTCCAGCGGGAGGGGTACGAGCAGTACTTC.

The V gene is TRBV24-1, the J gene TRBJ2-5; D call uncertain. Per germline, CDR1 KGHDR and CDR2 SFDVKD. The CDR3 totals 14 residues. Trimming left V 4 bases short and J 3 bases short, with 11 bases between. The CDR3 DNA is TGTGCCACCAGTGAAGCCGGGTCGGAAGAGACCCAGTACTTC. Its protein is CATSEAGSEETQYF.

The genes are TRBV29-1 and TRBJ1-5; D gene unclear. This CDR3 comprises 13 residues. The ends were cut back, 4 bases at V and 7 bases at J, with 14 bases in the middle. Per the germline V gene, CDR1 is SQVTM and CDR2 is ANQGSEA. As DNA, the CDR3 is TGCAGCGTTGGCAGCGACTGGGAACAGCCCCAGCATTTT. Residues: CSVGSDWEQPQHF.